The rows below give T cell receptor beta chains drawn from one sample of a study of T cells in Graves' hyperthyroidism and ophthalmopathy. MiXCR was run by TCRdb on the multiplex PCR reads, yielding one entry per CDR3 protein. The profile shows roughly 290,000 distinct CDR3 sequences, around 15% of them singletons. The source material was blood. These receptors were obtained from a woman aged 55-75 years with Graves' ophthalmopathy. Both conserved end residues are part of each CDR3. Each record gives: D gene, V gene, clone size, J gene, CDR3 DNA, CDR3 protein. A D gene is named only where the DNA matches it firmly. For some rows the clone size is stated as once, few or many, or as a class when expanded; others skip it.

d_call: .; v_call: TRBV18; clone_size: many; j_call: TRBJ1-3; cdr3_nt: TGTGCCAGCTCACCCCCGAGGGGACTGACAGGAAACACCATATATTTT; cdr3_aa: CASSPPRGLTGNTIYF
d_call: .; v_call: TRBV19; clone_size: .; j_call: TRBJ2-2; cdr3_nt: TGTGCCAGTAGCCCCACTCTGGACAACACCGGGGAGCTGTTTTTT; cdr3_aa: CASSPTLDNTGELFF
d_call: .; v_call: TRBV15; clone_size: .; j_call: TRBJ2-7; cdr3_nt: TGTGCCACCGCCAGGGAAAGACTTTCGATCTACGAGCAGTACTTC; cdr3_aa: CATARERLSIYEQYF
d_call: .; v_call: TRBV18; clone_size: .; j_call: TRBJ1-6; cdr3_nt: TGTGCCAGCTCACCACAGGGAGGGGCTTCACCCCTCCACTTT; cdr3_aa: CASSPQGGASPLHF
d_call: .; v_call: TRBV7-6; clone_size: many; j_call: TRBJ2-1; cdr3_nt: TGTGCCAGCAGCCCACAGGCCGGGCTAACAAATGAGCAGTTCTTC; cdr3_aa: CASSPQAGLTNEQFF
d_call: .; v_call: TRBV30; clone_size: .; j_call: TRBJ1-2; cdr3_nt: TGTGCCTGGACCCCTCGGGGATTTTTCTATGGCTACACCTTC; cdr3_aa: CAWTPRGFFYGYTF
d_call: TRBD1; v_call: TRBV7-6; clone_size: few; j_call: TRBJ2-7; cdr3_nt: TGTGCCAGCAGCCCGCCCGGGCGGCAGGGGGTGGAGCAGTACTTC; cdr3_aa: CASSPPGRQGVEQYF
d_call: TRBD2; v_call: TRBV7-9; clone_size: .; j_call: TRBJ2-5; cdr3_nt: TGTGCCAGCCCCCCGCCCGGGACTAGCGGGCATATAGGAGAGACCCAGTACTTC; cdr3_aa: CASPPPGTSGHIGETQYF
d_call: .; v_call: TRBV20-1; clone_size: few; j_call: TRBJ2-3; cdr3_nt: TGCAGTGCTAGAGATGGGAGGGGGGTTAACGCAGATACGCAGTATTTT; cdr3_aa: CSARDGRGVNADTQYF
d_call: TRBD2; v_call: TRBV20-1; clone_size: many; j_call: TRBJ2-7; cdr3_nt: TGCAGTGCTAGGGTCCCGGGGAGGGACGAGCAGTACTTC; cdr3_aa: CSARVPGRDEQYF
d_call: TRBD1; v_call: TRBV4-1; clone_size: few; j_call: TRBJ2-4; cdr3_nt: TGCGCCAGCAGCCAATTGACAGGGGCCAAAAACATTCAGTACTTC; cdr3_aa: CASSQLTGAKNIQYF
d_call: TRBD1; v_call: TRBV27; clone_size: .; j_call: TRBJ2-1; cdr3_nt: TGTGCCAGCAGTTTAGTCGGGACAGCGAACAATGAGCAGTTCTTC; cdr3_aa: CASSLVGTANNEQFF
d_call: TRBD2; v_call: TRBV18; clone_size: .; j_call: TRBJ2-1; cdr3_nt: TGTGCCAGCTCACCGCTAGCGGGAGGGCAGTACAATGAGCAGTTCTTC; cdr3_aa: CASSPLAGGQYNEQFF
d_call: TRBD2; v_call: TRBV7-2; clone_size: many; j_call: TRBJ2-7; cdr3_nt: TGTGCCAGCAGCCTGTACCCCACTAGCGGGGGGGCCTTCGAGCAGTACTTC; cdr3_aa: CASSLYPTSGGAFEQYF
d_call: TRBD2; v_call: TRBV14; clone_size: few; j_call: TRBJ2-7; cdr3_nt: TGTGCCAGCAGCCCCCGGCGGGAGTCTGCCTACGAGCAGTACTTC; cdr3_aa: CASSPRRESAYEQYF
d_call: TRBD2; v_call: TRBV28; clone_size: .; j_call: TRBJ2-1; cdr3_nt: TGTGCCAGCAGTTCCCCGGGGACTAGCGGGAGTTTGAATGAGCAGTTCTTC; cdr3_aa: CASSSPGTSGSLNEQFF
d_call: TRBD2; v_call: TRBV12-3/TRBV12-4; clone_size: many; j_call: TRBJ2-1; cdr3_nt: TGTGCCAGCAGTCGAAGGGGAGGGTACAATGAGCAGTTCTTC; cdr3_aa: CASSRRGGYNEQFF
d_call: .; v_call: TRBV9; clone_size: .; j_call: TRBJ2-1; cdr3_nt: TGTGCCAGCAGCGTAGAGCCAGCGGGCTACAATGAGCAGTTCTTC; cdr3_aa: CASSVEPAGYNEQFF
d_call: .; v_call: TRBV27; clone_size: many; j_call: TRBJ1-2; cdr3_nt: TGTGCCAGCAGTTTATCAGGGACCCTTAACTATGGCTACACCTTC; cdr3_aa: CASSLSGTLNYGYTF
d_call: .; v_call: TRBV5-8; clone_size: few; j_call: TRBJ1-6; cdr3_nt: TGTGCCAGCACCACATTGGGTCCCACAGGGAATAATTCACCCCTCCACTTT; cdr3_aa: CASTTLGPTGNNSPLHF
d_call: .; v_call: TRBV20-1; clone_size: many; j_call: TRBJ1-1; cdr3_nt: TGCAGTGCTGCTGCCATGAACACTGAAGCTTTCTTT; cdr3_aa: CSAAAMNTEAFF
d_call: .; v_call: TRBV4-2; clone_size: few; j_call: TRBJ1-1; cdr3_nt: TGTGCCAGCAGCCACCCTACTGAGAACACTGAAGCTTTCTTT; cdr3_aa: CASSHPTENTEAFF
d_call: .; v_call: TRBV6-1; clone_size: .; j_call: TRBJ1-6; cdr3_nt: TGTGCCAGCAGGAACAGACTTGATCCCCTCCACTTT; cdr3_aa: CASRNRLDPLHF
d_call: .; v_call: TRBV4-2; clone_size: many; j_call: TRBJ1-1; cdr3_nt: TGTGCCAGCAGCCATCTTGAACAGGGTACTGAAGCTTTCTTT; cdr3_aa: CASSHLEQGTEAFF
d_call: .; v_call: TRBV6-1; clone_size: few; j_call: TRBJ1-1; cdr3_nt: TGTGCCAGCAGTGAAACCCCGTGGGGGGCAGGTGAAGCTTTCTTT; cdr3_aa: CASSETPWGAGEAFF
d_call: TRBD1; v_call: TRBV6-2/TRBV6-3; clone_size: many; j_call: TRBJ2-4; cdr3_nt: TGTGCCAGCAGCTCCCCCATTCGACAGGGGACAACCAAAAACATTCAGTACTTC; cdr3_aa: CASSSPIRQGTTKNIQYF
d_call: .; v_call: TRBV6-1; clone_size: .; j_call: TRBJ2-3; cdr3_nt: TGTGCCAGCAGCGAGATAGGGTTAACAGATACGCAGTATTTT; cdr3_aa: CASSEIGLTDTQYF
d_call: TRBD2; v_call: TRBV5-4; clone_size: few; j_call: TRBJ2-1; cdr3_nt: TGTAAGTCTCAGAGGCTAGCGGGAGCCCGCTCCTACAATGAGCAGTTCTTC; cdr3_aa: CKSQRLAGARSYNEQFF
d_call: .; v_call: TRBV5-1; clone_size: many; j_call: TRBJ1-1; cdr3_nt: TGCGCCAGCAGCTTGGACCTCCGGGGATACACTGAAGCTTTCTTT; cdr3_aa: CASSLDLRGYTEAFF
d_call: TRBD1; v_call: TRBV7-2; clone_size: .; j_call: TRBJ2-1; cdr3_nt: TGTGCCAGCAGCCGAAGAGGACAGGTCCCCTACAATGAGCAGTTCTTC; cdr3_aa: CASSRRGQVPYNEQFF
d_call: TRBD1; v_call: TRBV11-3; clone_size: many; j_call: TRBJ2-1; cdr3_nt: TGTGCCAGCAGCCCTGGGACAGGTCTAAGCAATGAGCAGTTCTTC; cdr3_aa: CASSPGTGLSNEQFF